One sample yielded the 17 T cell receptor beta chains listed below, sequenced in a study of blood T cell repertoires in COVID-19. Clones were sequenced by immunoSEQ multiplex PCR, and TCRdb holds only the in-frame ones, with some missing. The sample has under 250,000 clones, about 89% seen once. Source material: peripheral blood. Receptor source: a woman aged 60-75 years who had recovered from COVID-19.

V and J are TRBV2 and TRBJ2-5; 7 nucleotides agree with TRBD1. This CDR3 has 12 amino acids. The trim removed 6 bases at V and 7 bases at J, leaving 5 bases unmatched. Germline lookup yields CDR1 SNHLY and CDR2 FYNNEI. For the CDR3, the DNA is TGTGCCAGCAGCGACAGGGATGCGACCCAGTACTTC. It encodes CASSDRDATQYF.

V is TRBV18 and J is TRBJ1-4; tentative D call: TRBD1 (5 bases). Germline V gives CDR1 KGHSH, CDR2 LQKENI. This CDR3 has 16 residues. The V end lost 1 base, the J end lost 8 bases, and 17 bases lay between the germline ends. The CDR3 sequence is CASSPLRGHRNEKLFF. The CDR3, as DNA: TGTGCCAGCTCACCACTAAGGGGTCACCGAAACGAAAAACTGTTTTTT.

The CDR3 sequence: CASSPLKQGKFF. CDR3 in DNA: TGTGCCAGCAGCCCCTTAAAACAGGGGAAGTTCTTC. V gene TRBV2 combines with J gene TRBJ2-1; 7 bases fit TRBD1. V was clipped by 6 bases and J by 14 bases; unmatched bases: 10. The CDR3 consists of 12 residues. Germline CDR1 reads SNHLY; CDR2 reads FYNNEI.

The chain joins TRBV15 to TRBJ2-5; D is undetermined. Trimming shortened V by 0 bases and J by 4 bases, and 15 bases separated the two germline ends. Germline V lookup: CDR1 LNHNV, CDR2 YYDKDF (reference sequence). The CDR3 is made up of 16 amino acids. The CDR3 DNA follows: TGTGCCACCAGCAGAGATCTGACCTCAGCAGGAGAGACCCAGTACTTC. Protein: CATSRDLTSAGETQYF.

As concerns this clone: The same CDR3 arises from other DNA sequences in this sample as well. In DNA form, the CDR3 reads TGTGCCAGCAGTACCCAGGGTTCTGGAAACACCATATATTTT. It specifies CASSTQGSGNTIYF. The genes are TRBV28 and TRBJ1-3; possible D gene TRBD1, 5 bases. This CDR3 is built from 14 residues. Germline CDR1 and CDR2: MDHEN and SYDVKM. V lost 5 bases and J lost 1, with 9 bases in between.

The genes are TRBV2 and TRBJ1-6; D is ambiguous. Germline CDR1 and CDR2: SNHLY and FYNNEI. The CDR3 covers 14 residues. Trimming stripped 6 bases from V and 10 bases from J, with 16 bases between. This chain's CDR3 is CASRRREGISPLHF. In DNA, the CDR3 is TGTGCCAGCAGGAGAAGGGAGGGAATCTCACCCCTCCACTTT.

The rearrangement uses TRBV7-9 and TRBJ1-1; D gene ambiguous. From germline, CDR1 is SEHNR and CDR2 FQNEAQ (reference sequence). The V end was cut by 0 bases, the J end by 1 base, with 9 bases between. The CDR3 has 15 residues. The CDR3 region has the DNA TGTGCCAGCAGCTTAGCGAAACAGCCGAACACTGAAGCTTTCTTT. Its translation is CASSLAKQPNTEAFF.

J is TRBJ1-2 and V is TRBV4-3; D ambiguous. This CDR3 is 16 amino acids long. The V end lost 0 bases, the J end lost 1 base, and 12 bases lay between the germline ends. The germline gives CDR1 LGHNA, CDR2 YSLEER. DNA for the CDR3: TGCGCCAGCAGCCAAGATTCCCGACTGATTAACTATGGCTACACCTTC. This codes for CASSQDSRLINYGYTF.

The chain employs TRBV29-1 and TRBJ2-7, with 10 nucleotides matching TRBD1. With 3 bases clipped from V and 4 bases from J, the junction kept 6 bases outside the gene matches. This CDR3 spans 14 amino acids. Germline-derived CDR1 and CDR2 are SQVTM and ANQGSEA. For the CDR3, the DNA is TGCAGCGTTGATTTCGGGACAGGGGTTTACGAGCAGTACTTC. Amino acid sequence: CSVDFGTGVYEQYF.

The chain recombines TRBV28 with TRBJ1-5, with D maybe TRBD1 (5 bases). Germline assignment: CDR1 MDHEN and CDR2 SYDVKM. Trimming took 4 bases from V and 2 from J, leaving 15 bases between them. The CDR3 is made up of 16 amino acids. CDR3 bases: TGTGCCAGCAGTTGGGGGGAAAACTATGGCAATCAGCCCCAGCATTTT. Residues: CASSWGENYGNQPQHF.

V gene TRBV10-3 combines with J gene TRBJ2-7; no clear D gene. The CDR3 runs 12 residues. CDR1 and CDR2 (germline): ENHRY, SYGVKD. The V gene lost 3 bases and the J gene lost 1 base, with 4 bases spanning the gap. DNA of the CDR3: TGTGCCATCAGTGACGGGTCCTACGAGCAGTACTTC. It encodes CAISDGSYEQYF.

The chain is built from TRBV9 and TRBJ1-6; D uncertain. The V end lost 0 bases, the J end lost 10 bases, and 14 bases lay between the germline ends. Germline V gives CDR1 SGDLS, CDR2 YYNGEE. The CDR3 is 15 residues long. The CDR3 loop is CASSVAARAGSPLHF. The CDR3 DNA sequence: TGTGCCAGCAGCGTAGCGGCACGGGCGGGCTCACCCCTCCACTTT.

The CDR3 DNA is TGTGCCATCAGGGTAGCGGGGATCTACTACAATGAGCAGTTCTTC. Protein: CAIRVAGIYYNEQFF. The chain has TRBV10-3 and TRBJ2-1, with 8 bases lining up with TRBD2. V shed 6 bases, J shed 3 bases, and the junction held 7 bases outside the gene matches. The germline V gene has CDR1 ENHRY and CDR2 SYGVKD. CDR3 length: 15 residues.

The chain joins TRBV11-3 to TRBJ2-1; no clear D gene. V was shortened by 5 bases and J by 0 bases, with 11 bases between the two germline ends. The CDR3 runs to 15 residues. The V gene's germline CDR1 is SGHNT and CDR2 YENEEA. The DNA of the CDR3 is TGTGCCAGCAGCCAAGGAGATACCTCCTACAATGAGCAGTTCTTC. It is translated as CASSQGDTSYNEQFF.

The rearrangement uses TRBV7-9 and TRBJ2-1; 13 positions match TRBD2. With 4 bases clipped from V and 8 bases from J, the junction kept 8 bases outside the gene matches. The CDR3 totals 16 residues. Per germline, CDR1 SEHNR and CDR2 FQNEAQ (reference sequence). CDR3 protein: CASSSPGTSGAYEQFF. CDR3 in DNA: TGTGCCAGCAGCTCTCCCGGGACTAGCGGGGCTTATGAGCAGTTCTTC.

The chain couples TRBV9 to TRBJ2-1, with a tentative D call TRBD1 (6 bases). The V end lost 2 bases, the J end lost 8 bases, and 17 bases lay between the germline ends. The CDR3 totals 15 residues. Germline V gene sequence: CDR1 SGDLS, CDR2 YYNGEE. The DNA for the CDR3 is TGTGCCAGCAGCGTCGGGCTGGGGGCAGGTGATGAGCAGTTCTTC. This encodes CASSVGLGAGDEQFF.

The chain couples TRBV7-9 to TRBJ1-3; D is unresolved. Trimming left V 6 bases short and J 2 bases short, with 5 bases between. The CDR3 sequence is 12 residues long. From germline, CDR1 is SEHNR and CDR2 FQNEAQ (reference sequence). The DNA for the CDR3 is TGTGCCAGCAGTCTTCCTGGAAACACCATATATTTT. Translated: CASSLPGNTIYF.